Shown below are 31 T cell receptor beta chains from a single sample sequenced in a study of beta chain features in type 1 diabetes. Expressed TCRB transcripts were sequenced, since all the RNA that had been isolated was reverse transcribed. The data were produced by immunoSEQ multiplex PCR, yet TCRdb's version contains in-frame clones alone and is incomplete. The data show 620,000 or so clones, roughly a sixth seen once. The sample consisted of naive CD4+ T cells from blood. The receptor set was obtained from a man aged 18-30 years in good health.

This clone has a handful of counts. The chain employs TRBV7-3 and TRBJ1-2; 7 bases are shared with TRBD1. The V segment lost 3 bases and the J segment 7 bases; nucleotides outside the gene matches: 5. The CDR3 runs to 13 residues. Germline-derived CDR1 and CDR2 are SGHTA and FQGTGA. CDR3 nucleotide sequence: TGTGCCAGCAGCTTGGGAGGGGGCCTTGGCTACACCTTC. This gives the protein CASSLGGGLGYTF.

In this sample, this clone turned up a few times. This chain joins TRBV6-5 and TRBJ2-7; D call uncertain. V was trimmed by 4 bases and J by 5 bases, leaving 18 bases between them. CDR3 length equals 15 residues. Germline values: CDR1 MNHEY, CDR2 SVGAGI. The CDR3 loop is CASSSLGLSSDEQYF. CDR3 sequence (DNA): TGTGCCAGCAGTTCCCTGGGCCTCTCCTCGGACGAGCAGTACTTC.

This clone has a handful of counts. The gene calls are TRBV15 and TRBJ2-7, with 10 nucleotides matching TRBD1. CDR3 size: 18 residues. After removal of 1 base from V and 2 bases from J, the junction contained 11 bases not matched to a gene. Looked up from germline, CDR1 is LNHNV and CDR2 is YYDKDF (reference sequence). CDR3: CATSRAPTGQGVAYEQYF. CDR3 bases: TGTGCCACCAGCAGAGCACCGACTGGACAGGGGGTTGCCTACGAGCAGTACTTC.

This clone has more than one count but fewer than ten. The CDR3 is CASSVGMAGKPYEQYF. The DNA for the CDR3 is TGTGCCAGCAGCGTAGGTATGGCAGGGAAACCCTACGAGCAGTACTTC. The gene calls are TRBV9 and TRBJ2-7, with D possibly being TRBD1 (5 bases). V lost 0 bases to trimming and J lost 2 bases, with 15 bases between them. CDR1 and CDR2 from the germline V gene are SGDLS and YYNGEE. The length of the CDR3 is 16 residues.

The chain carries TRBV19 and TRBJ2-6, with 7 positions matching TRBD1. V shed 5 bases and J 0 bases; nucleotides not matched to a gene: 13. Germline values: CDR1 LNHDA, CDR2 SQIVND (reference sequence). The CDR3 is 19 amino acids. CDR3 amino acids: CASSPKTGMSRSGANVLTF. The CDR3 nucleotides read TGTGCCAGTAGTCCCAAGACAGGGATGAGCCGCTCTGGGGCCAACGTCCTGACTTTC.

The chain uses TRBV5-6 and TRBJ2-6; D might be TRBD2 (5 bases). CDR3 size: 16 residues. The germline V gene has CDR1 SGHDT and CDR2 YYEEEE. Trimming shortened V by 6 bases and J by 0 bases, and 13 bases separated the two germline ends. CDR3: CASTPSGVSGANVLTF. The CDR3 nucleotides are TGTGCCAGCACCCCATCCGGGGTCTCTGGGGCCAACGTCCTGACTTTC.

This clone has only a few counts. The chain has TRBV28 and TRBJ2-7; 8 positions agree with TRBD2. V gave up 4 bases and J gave up 0 bases; unmatched junction bases: 5. The CDR3 covers 15 residues. Germline CDR1 is MDHEN and CDR2 is SYDVKM. The CDR3 coding sequence is TGTGCCAGCAGTTCCGCTAGCGGGCCCTCCTACGAGCAGTACTTC. It yields the protein CASSSASGPSYEQYF.

This clone was seen more than once but under ten times. The V call is TRBV28, the J call TRBJ2-2; no reliable D call. The V end lost 5 bases, the J end lost 5 bases, and 15 bases lay between the germline ends. Per germline, CDR1 MDHEN and CDR2 SYDVKM. CDR3 length: 15 amino acids. The DNA for the CDR3 is TGTGCCAGCAGTCAGTCGGTACCCGGGACCGGGGAGCTGTTTTTT. Translated: CASSQSVPGTGELFF.

CDR3 amino acids: CASSQEVNTGELFF. DNA for the CDR3: TGTGCCAGCAGCCAAGAGGTGAACACCGGGGAGCTGTTTTTT. J is TRBJ2-2 and V is TRBV14; D gene unclear. V shed 0 bases and J shed 1 base, with 3 bases lying between them. The CDR3 is 14 amino acids. Germline V lookup: CDR1 SGHDN, CDR2 FVKESK.

The chain carries TRBV15 and TRBJ2-1; D gene unclear. The CDR3 covers 15 residues. Germline CDR1 is LNHNV and CDR2 is YYDKDF (reference sequence). Trimming removed 1 base at V and 9 bases at J, with 16 bases between. The CDR3 DNA reads TGTGCCACCAGCAGAGGTAGACTCCTCTCGGGTGAGCAGTTCTTC. This translates into CATSRGRLLSGEQFF.

This chain links TRBV13 with TRBJ2-2; D ambiguous. Germline V gene data show CDR1 as PRHDT and CDR2 as FYEKMQ (reference sequence). The V gene lost 4 bases and the J gene lost 5 bases, with 14 bases spanning the gap. The CDR3 totals 15 residues. This chain's CDR3 is CASSSGPVGTGELFF. The CDR3 DNA reads TGTGCCAGCAGCTCCGGACCAGTAGGAACCGGGGAGCTGTTTTTT.

As concerns this clone: An end of the junction differs from the germline gene, which may be a read error. The chain combines TRBV5-1 with TRBJ1-1; the D is unclear. Germline V gene sequence: CDR1 SGHRS, CDR2 YFSETQ. The CDR3 extends over 14 amino acids. CDR3 region: CASSLAQASTEAFF. The CDR3 coding sequence is TGCGCCAGCAGTTTGGCCCAAGCGTCAACGGAAGCTTTCTTT.

This clone showed up just a few times. The rearrangement links TRBV9 to TRBJ1-4, with D uncertain. CDR3 length: 14 amino acids. V gave up 0 bases and J gave up 8 bases, with 11 bases separating them. From germline, CDR1 is SGDLS and CDR2 YYNGEE. The CDR3 sequence is CASSVGAGREKLFF. CDR3 bases: TGTGCCAGCAGCGTAGGGGCAGGTCGGGAAAAACTGTTTTTT.

The chain has TRBV9 and TRBJ1-3; D not resolved. This CDR3 is 15 amino acids long. The germline gives CDR1 SGDLS, CDR2 YYNGEE. Trimming stripped 4 bases from V and 3 bases from J, with 14 bases between. The CDR3 sequence is CASSRSPERGNTIYF. In nucleotides, the CDR3 is TGTGCCAGCAGCCGGTCCCCAGAACGTGGAAACACCATATATTTT.

In its sample, this clone was seen a few times. The chain joins TRBV7-9 to TRBJ1-1; the match to TRBD1 covers 7 bases. CDR1 SEHNR and CDR2 FQNEAQ come from the germline V gene (reference sequence). The CDR3 extends over 16 amino acids. The trim removed 5 bases at V and 3 bases at J, leaving 12 bases unmatched. CDR3 in DNA: TGTGCCAGCAGCCTGGGACAGCTTCGACGGGACACTGAAGCTTTCTTT. Translation gives CASSLGQLRRDTEAFF.

This chain links TRBV27 with TRBJ2-1; 7 positions agree with TRBD1. V lost 4 bases, J lost 8 bases, and 8 bases stayed unmatched. The CDR3 length is 14 residues. Germline V gene lookup returns CDR1 MNHEY and CDR2 SMNVEV (reference sequence). The CDR3 DNA sequence: TGTGCCAGCAGTTCGTACAGGGGACCGGATGAGCAGTTCTTC. It translates to CASSSYRGPDEQFF.

The rearrangement joins TRBV15 to TRBJ2-3; 8 bases match TRBD2. There are 16 residues in the CDR3. With 0 bases clipped from V and 2 bases from J, the junction kept 4 bases outside the gene matches. Germline-derived CDR1 and CDR2 are LNHNV and YYDKDF (reference sequence). CDR3 region: CATSRDLAGATDTQYF. The CDR3 DNA reads as TGTGCCACCAGCAGAGACCTAGCGGGCGCCACAGATACGCAGTATTTT.

This clone was seen only a few times. This chain links TRBV11-3 with TRBJ2-1; TRBD1 matches at 8 bases. CDR1 and CDR2 (germline): SGHNT, YENEEA. Losses at the gene ends were 5 bases for V and 4 bases for J; bases not matched to a gene: 4. The CDR3 extends over 14 amino acids. CDR3 amino acids: CASSPTGEYNEQFF. CDR3 coding DNA: TGTGCCAGCAGCCCGACAGGGGAGTACAATGAGCAGTTCTTC.

The V and J genes are TRBV9 and TRBJ2-7, with D perhaps TRBD2 (5 bases). The CDR3 is 14 residues long. Trimming removed 0 bases at V and 7 bases at J, with 14 bases between. From germline, CDR1 is SGDLS and CDR2 YYNGEE. This chain's CDR3 is CASSVAAGTREQYF. CDR3 bases: TGTGCCAGCAGCGTAGCGGCGGGTACGAGGGAGCAGTACTTC.

The CDR3 DNA reads TGTGCCAGCAGCCAAGTCACTCCGGGACAGACCTACGAGCAGTACTTC. Translation gives CASSQVTPGQTYEQYF. The chain has TRBV4-2 and TRBJ2-7; TRBD1 matches at 7 bases. This CDR3 region has 16 residues. Germline V gene data show CDR1 as LGHNA and CDR2 as YNFKEQ. V dropped 1 base and J dropped 2; count of bases not matched to a gene: 8.

This sequence joins TRBV7-2 and TRBJ2-1, with 7 bases that match TRBD2. The CDR3 extends over 15 amino acids. After removal of 6 bases from V and 4 bases from J, the junction contained 9 bases not matched to a gene. CDR1 and CDR2 from the germline V gene are SGHTA and FQGNSA. Written as DNA, the CDR3 is TGTGCCAGCAGACCTACTAGCGCGAAATACAATGAGCAGTTCTTC. It translates to CASRPTSAKYNEQFF. The full variable domain, in which reference TRBV7-2 and TRBJ2-1 provide the parts outside the CDR3, is GAGVSQSPSNKVTEKGKDVELRCDPISGHTALYWYRQSLGQGLEFLIYFQGNSAPDKSGLPSDRFSAERTGGSVSTLTIQRTQQEDSAVYLCASRPTSAKYNEQFFGPGTRLTVL.

In this sample, this clone turned up a few times. The V and J genes are TRBV2 and TRBJ1-5; 7 bases agree with TRBD1. From germline, CDR1 is SNHLY and CDR2 FYNNEI. The junction had 6 bases not matched to a gene; V was cut back by 5 bases and J by 2 bases. CDR3 length: 15 residues. The DNA for the CDR3 is TGTGCCAGCAGTAGGGGCCAGGGGGGCAATCAGCCCCAGCATTTT. Translation gives CASSRGQGGNQPQHF.

The rearrangement links TRBV30 to TRBJ1-4; D gene ambiguous. There are 15 residues in the CDR3. V was cut by 0 bases and J by 0 bases, with 8 bases left in between. The germline CDR1 and CDR2 sequences are GTSNPN and SVGIG (reference sequence). The CDR3 region is CAWSVVRSTNEKLFF. The CDR3 bases are TGTGCCTGGAGTGTCGTCCGATCAACTAATGAAAAACTGTTTTTT.

The table lists this clone with a few counts. V is TRBV28 and J is TRBJ2-1; D perhaps matches TRBD2 (6 bases). CDR3 size: 14 residues. V lost 7 bases, J lost 7 bases, and 17 bases lay in between. Germline loops: CDR1 MDHEN, CDR2 SYDVKM. The CDR3 region is CASTPRRVYNEQFF. DNA of the CDR3: TGTGCCAGCACCCCCAGGAGGGTATATAATGAGCAGTTCTTC.

This clone was seen a handful of times. The rearrangement uses TRBV25-1 and TRBJ1-2; D not resolved. The ends were cut back, 3 bases at V and 4 bases at J, with 9 bases in the middle. The CDR3 has 13 amino acids. Germline loops: CDR1 MGHDK, CDR2 SYGVNS. DNA of the CDR3: TGTGCCAGCAGTGAGGGAGGGTTCTATGGCTACACCTTC. The encoded protein is CASSEGGFYGYTF.

The chain combines TRBV6-5 with TRBJ2-7; D gene unclear. CDR3 size: 13 residues. Germline CDR1 reads MNHEY; CDR2 reads SVGAGI. Trimming took 7 bases from V and 3 from J, leaving 13 bases between them. The CDR3 nucleotides read TGTGCCAGCATTAATACCCGCAACTACGAGCAGTACTTC. Amino acids: CASINTRNYEQYF.

In its sample, this clone was seen a few times. The V gene is TRBV10-3, the J gene TRBJ1-3, with TRBD1 matching 8 bases. CDR3 length: 13 amino acids. Unmatched junction bases numbered 0, after V lost 8 bases and J lost 0 bases. Germline V gene lookup returns CDR1 ENHRY and CDR2 SYGVKD. The DNA of the CDR3 is TGTGCCATCGGGACAGGCTCTGGAAACACCATATATTTT. Protein: CAIGTGSGNTIYF.

This clone was detected a few times. The chain links TRBV4-3 to TRBJ2-1, with 13 bases that match TRBD2. Germline lookup yields CDR1 LGHNA and CDR2 YSLEER. V dropped 3 bases and J dropped 7; count of bases not matched to a gene: 15. The CDR3 length is 19 residues. The CDR3 sequence: CASSQRKLGTSGTLNEQFF. CDR3 nucleotide sequence: TGCGCCAGCAGCCAGAGAAAGCTTGGGACTAGCGGGACCCTTAATGAGCAGTTCTTC.

This clone was recorded a few times. The chain joins TRBV25-1 to TRBJ1-2; tentative D call: TRBD1 (6 bases). The germline V and J ends were trimmed by 7 bases and 4 bases, with 16 bases remaining between them. In germline, CDR1 is MGHDK, CDR2 SYGVNS. This CDR3 is 14 amino acids long. The CDR3: CASTPGVAGYGYTF. The CDR3 DNA is TGTGCCAGCACCCCAGGGGTTGCTGGCTATGGCTACACCTTC.

The chain couples TRBV9 to TRBJ2-1; 8 bases align to TRBD1. This CDR3 contains 16 residues. V shed 0 bases, J shed 2 bases, and the junction held 4 bases outside the gene matches. Germline CDR1 and CDR2: SGDLS and YYNGEE. The DNA of the CDR3 is TGTGCCAGCAGCGTAGGGGGACAGGCTACCTACAATGAGCAGTTCTTC. This encodes CASSVGGQATYNEQFF.

Only a few counts were recorded for this clone. Within the sample, other DNA sequences also encode this same CDR3. This rearrangement joins TRBV29-1 to TRBJ1-1; tentatively, D is TRBD1 (6 bases). The CDR3 has 13 amino acids. Between the trimmed V and J ends, which lost 6 bases and 1 base, there was a span of 12 bases. Germline CDR1 reads SQVTM; CDR2 reads ANQGSEA. This CDR3 reads CSVLQGRNTEAFF. CDR3 in DNA: TGCAGCGTCCTACAGGGAAGGAACACTGAAGCTTTCTTT.